The present entry profiles one T cell receptor (beta chain) with its context. This entry is derived from a study of T cell responses to AZD1222 COVID-19 vaccine. The assay was immunoSEQ multiplex PCR, and TCRdb's table has in-frame clones only and misses some. The sample holds fewer than 120,000 clones; nearly 90% are singletons and the top ten take around 3%. Trimming cost V 4 bases and J 7 bases, with 12 bases left between them. The CDR3 has 13 residues. Germline loops: CDR1 SGHRS, CDR2 YFSETQ. Sequenced here: peripheral blood, sampled on day 0 of AZD1222 vaccination. The genes are TRBV5-1 and TRBJ2-4; TRBD2 might be the D (6 bases). This TCR derives from an adult in good health. The CDR3 spells CASSVGGENIQYF. CDR3 nucleotides: TGCGCCAGCAGCGTGGGCGGGGAGAACATTCAGTACTTC.